This T cell receptor (beta chain) was recorded in a study of control samples from healthy donors and cancer patients. The V and J ends lost 0 bases and 1 base respectively, with 3 bases between them. This CDR3 has 13 residues. The V gene's germline CDR1 is SGHAT and CDR2 FQNNGV. Clones were read by immunoSEQ multiplex PCR, and TCRdb kept only the in-frame ones, dropping some. The sample yields 150,000 to 200,000 clones, 90% to 95% seen once. This clone was seen only once. The source material was blood. This chain uses TRBV11-2 with TRBJ1-1; D is unclear. This clonotype originated in a woman aged 40 to 50 in good health. The CDR3 sequence is CASSLDWNTEAFF. The CDR3 DNA is TGTGCCAGCAGCTTAGACTGGAACACTGAAGCTTTCTTT.